Below are 21 T cell receptor beta chains sequenced from a single sample in a study of shared clonotypes between healthy human individuals (dated by TCRdb to 2020 to 2022). Library construction relied on the immunoSEQ multiplex PCR assay. The table was pulled from immuneACCESS by TCRdb, which kept in-frame rearrangements only. Such tables lose some clones; where checked, under half of the loss comes from unresolved V genes, and the rest has no known cause. The sample profile shows some 900,000 clones; 76% of them were found once. The top ten constitute about 1.5% of the sample. Sequenced sample: memory CD4+ T cells sorted from blood. The label giving this sample's cell subset or site can be read as: CD45RA-negative fraction. The receptors stem from a man aged 18-30 years in good health.

This clone was found a few times. Here the CDR3 reads CASVYSGQGGEQYF. The CDR3 bases are TGTGCCAGTGTCTACTCGGGTCAGGGCGGCGAGCAGTACTTC. The chain links TRBV2 to TRBJ2-7; TRBD1 is a possible D gene (5 bases). Germline-derived CDR1 and CDR2 are SNHLY and FYNNEI. There are 14 residues in the CDR3. The ends were cut back, 9 bases at V and 6 bases at J, with 21 bases in the middle.

This chain links TRBV5-1 with TRBJ1-6; 7 nucleotides align to TRBD1. Trimming at V came to 2 bases and at J to 10 bases, leaving 3 bases not matched to a gene. CDR1 and CDR2 (germline): SGHRS, YFSETQ. The CDR3 runs 13 residues. The CDR3 here is CASSFDRDSPLHF. In nucleotides, the CDR3 is TGCGCCAGCAGCTTCGACAGGGACTCACCCCTCCACTTT. The entire variable domain, with the rest obtained from reference TRBV5-1 and TRBJ1-6, is as follows: KAGVTQTPRYLIKTRGQQVTLSCSPISGHRSVSWYQQTPGQGLQFLFEYFSETQRNKGNFPGRFSGRQFSNSRSEMNVSTLELGDSALYLCASSFDRDSPLHFGNGTRLTVT.

The chain links TRBV25-1 to TRBJ2-1, with D unresolved. The CDR3 loop spans 11 amino acids. The V end was cut by 7 bases, the J end by 4 bases, with 5 bases between. Germline V CDR1 and CDR2: MGHDK, SYGVNS. In DNA form, the CDR3 reads TGTGCCAGCAACCGGTACAATGAGCAGTTCTTC. Amino acids: CASNRYNEQFF.

This rearrangement joins TRBV5-1 to TRBJ2-2, with 9 nucleotides matching TRBD1. The junction had 7 bases not matched to a gene; V was cut back by 9 bases and J by 1 base. CDR1 SGHRS and CDR2 YFSETQ come from the germline V gene. The CDR3 has 15 residues. The CDR3 DNA reads TGCGCCACCAAACAGGGGGCGCTGAACACCGGGGAGCTGTTTTTT. Translating gives CATKQGALNTGELFF. Combining the CDR3 with reference TRBV5-1 and TRBJ2-2 gives the whole variable domain KAGVTQTPRYLIKTRGQQVTLSCSPISGHRSVSWYQQTPGQGLQFLFEYFSETQRNKGNFPGRFSGRQFSNSRSEMNVSTLELGDSALYLCATKQGALNTGELFFGEGSRLTVL.

The genes are TRBV28 and TRBJ2-7, with D uncertain. Germline-derived CDR1 and CDR2 are MDHEN and SYDVKM. V lost 2 bases to trimming and J lost 6 bases, with 8 bases between them. CDR3 length: 12 residues. The CDR3: CASSLMRREQYF. CDR3 nucleotides: TGTGCCAGCAGTTTAATGCGGCGCGAGCAGTACTTC.

The chain uses TRBV4-3 and TRBJ2-5; 8 bases fit TRBD1. The CDR3 is 15 residues long. Unmatched junction bases numbered 15, after V lost 4 bases and J lost 11 bases. CDR1 and CDR2 (germline): LGHNA, YSLEER. The CDR3 DNA is TGCGCCAGCAGCCCATCCCTCCGGGACAGGATTGCGCAGTACTTC. Residues: CASSPSLRDRIAQYF.

The V call is TRBV6-1, the J call TRBJ1-5; 7 nucleotides line up with TRBD1. There are 15 residues in the CDR3. With V trimmed by 5 bases and J by 4 bases, 8 bases remained unmatched. Germline V gene sequence: CDR1 MNHNS, CDR2 SASEGT. CDR3: CASSSTGTVNQPQHF. DNA for the CDR3: TGTGCCAGCAGTAGTACCGGGACAGTGAATCAGCCCCAGCATTTT.

The chain joins TRBV11-2 to TRBJ2-7; D is perhaps TRBD1 or TRBD2 (6 bases each). Germline lookup yields CDR1 SGHAT and CDR2 FQNNGV. The CDR3 totals 15 residues. The V end was cut by 4 bases, the J end by 2 bases, with 15 bases between. This CDR3 reads CASSSETGLTYEQYF. The CDR3 DNA follows: TGTGCCAGCAGCTCAGAGACAGGACTAACCTACGAGCAGTACTTC.

This chain links TRBV7-9 with TRBJ1-5; D gene uncertain. The V end lost 11 bases, the J end lost 1 base, and 9 bases lay between the germline ends. The germline gives CDR1 SEHNR, CDR2 FQNEAQ (reference sequence). The CDR3 is 12 amino acids. The CDR3 bases are TGTGCCGGCTCGGACAGCAATCAGCCCCAGCATTTT. Its protein product is CAGSDSNQPQHF.

The chain couples TRBV19 to TRBJ2-7; TRBD1 is a possible D gene (5 bases). Trimming shortened V by 10 bases and J by 0 bases, and 16 bases separated the two germline ends. This CDR3 spans 14 amino acids. CDR1 LNHDA and CDR2 SQIVND come from the germline V gene (reference sequence). CDR3 bases: TGTGCCACCCGGCAGGGCGCGCGCTCCTACGAGCAGTACTTC. This codes for CATRQGARSYEQYF.

Details on this clone: This sequence may be a read error, since a much larger clone differs from it by one base. The rearrangement links TRBV13 to TRBJ1-1, with D unclear. Trimming cost V 1 base and J 0 bases, with 3 bases left between them. Germline V gene sequence: CDR1 PRHDT, CDR2 FYEKMQ (reference sequence). This CDR3 contains 13 residues. The CDR3 loop is CASSLAVNTEAFF. The CDR3 nucleotides read TGTGCCAGCAGCTTAGCTGTGAACACTGAAGCTTTCTTT.

The chain combines TRBV10-3 with TRBJ2-7, with 13 bases lining up with TRBD2. The CDR3 loop spans 15 amino acids. CDR1 ENHRY and CDR2 SYGVKD come from the germline V gene. V trimming: 2 bases; J trimming: 7 bases; junction bases outside the gene matches: 5. The CDR3 DNA follows: TGTGCCATCAGTGAGGGGACTAGCGGGAAGGGTGAGCAGTACTTC. Encoded protein: CAISEGTSGKGEQYF.

This clone showed up just a few times. The chain carries TRBV29-1 and TRBJ2-2, with TRBD1 matching 10 bases. This CDR3 comprises 14 residues. Germline assignment: CDR1 SQVTM and CDR2 ANQGSEA. Trimming removed 7 bases from V and 6 bases from J; junction bases left unmatched: 8. The CDR3 region is CSAVGQGYAGELFF. The DNA of the CDR3 is TGCAGCGCCGTGGGACAGGGGTACGCCGGGGAGCTGTTTTTT.

This chain connects TRBV5-1 to TRBJ2-7; D may be TRBD2 (6 bases). Between the trimmed V and J ends, which lost 4 bases and 2 bases, there was a span of 13 bases. CDR3 length: 14 amino acids. The germline gives CDR1 SGHRS, CDR2 YFSETQ. The CDR3 nucleotides are TGCGCCAGCAGCAAGACTAGTCCGGCCTACGAGCAGTACTTC. It yields the protein CASSKTSPAYEQYF.

The CDR3 sequence: CASSLKPNVYEQYF. CDR3 nucleotide sequence: TGTGCCAGCAGTTTAAAGCCCAACGTCTACGAGCAGTACTTC. The chain recombines TRBV27 with TRBJ2-7; D unresolved. V lost 2 bases and J lost 3, with 11 bases in between. CDR3 length: 14 amino acids. Germline V gives CDR1 MNHEY, CDR2 SMNVEV (reference sequence).

Concerning this clone itself: Additional DNA sequences in this sample encode the identical CDR3. CDR3 sequence (DNA): TGCGCCAGCAGCCCCGGCACAACAGATACGCAGTATTTT. Translation gives CASSPGTTDTQYF. The chain carries TRBV5-1 and TRBJ2-3, with D unclear. CDR3 length: 13 residues. Germline V gene sequence: CDR1 SGHRS, CDR2 YFSETQ. Trimming took 4 bases from V and 3 from J, leaving 9 bases between them.

This rearrangement joins TRBV6-5 to TRBJ2-3; 10 bases match TRBD2. J was trimmed by 9 bases and V by 7 bases; bases with no gene match: 13. The germline CDR1 and CDR2 sequences are MNHEY and SVGAGI. There are 15 residues in the CDR3. The CDR3, as DNA: TGTGCCAGCAACCTAAGAGGGCTAGCGGGAGCCACGCAGTATTTT. It translates to CASNLRGLAGATQYF.

V and J are TRBV5-1 and TRBJ2-7; D is uncertain. The CDR3 totals 13 residues. The germline gives CDR1 SGHRS, CDR2 YFSETQ. Deletions cut 1 base from V and 2 bases from J, with 7 bases between. The chain's CDR3 is CASSLPSPYEQYF. The CDR3 DNA follows: TGCGCCAGCAGCTTGCCGTCCCCCTACGAGCAGTACTTC.

This chain connects TRBV5-1 to TRBJ2-2; tentatively, D is TRBD1 (6 bases). V dropped 5 bases and J dropped 2 bases, with 13 bases sitting between them. Germline assignment: CDR1 SGHRS and CDR2 YFSETQ. CDR3 length equals 15 residues. The CDR3 sequence is CASSIGQINTGELFF. CDR3 bases: TGCGCCAGCAGTATCGGACAGATTAACACCGGGGAGCTGTTTTTT.

The CDR3 loop is CASRQSSGRETQYF. The CDR3 DNA is TGTGCCAGCAGACAATCATCTGGCCGAGAGACCCAGTACTTC. The gene calls are TRBV14 and TRBJ2-5, with unresolved D. Trimming cost V 6 bases and J 4 bases, with 15 bases left between them. CDR1 is SGHDN, CDR2 FVKESK, per germline. CDR3 length: 14 residues.

V is TRBV13 and J is TRBJ2-7; D assignment may be TRBD1 or TRBD2 (5 bases each). Germline V gene sequence: CDR1 PRHDT, CDR2 FYEKMQ (reference sequence). The CDR3 runs 14 residues. V shed 5 bases and J shed 3 bases, with 14 bases lying between them. CDR3 in amino acids: CASSLSGPFYEQYF. In DNA, the CDR3 is TGTGCCAGCAGCCTCTCGGGACCATTCTACGAGCAGTACTTC.